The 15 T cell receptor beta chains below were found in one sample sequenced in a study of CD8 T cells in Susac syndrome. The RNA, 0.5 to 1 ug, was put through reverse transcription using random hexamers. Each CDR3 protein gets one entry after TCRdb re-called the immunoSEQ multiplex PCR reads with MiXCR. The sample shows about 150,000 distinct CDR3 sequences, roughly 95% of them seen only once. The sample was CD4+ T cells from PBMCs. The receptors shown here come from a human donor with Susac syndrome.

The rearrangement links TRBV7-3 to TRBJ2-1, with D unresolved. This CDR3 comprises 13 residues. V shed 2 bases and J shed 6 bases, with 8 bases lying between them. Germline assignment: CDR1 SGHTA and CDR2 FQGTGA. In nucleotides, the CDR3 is TGTGCCAGCAGCTTAGTTCCCCGCAATGAGCAGTTCTTC. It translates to CASSLVPRNEQFF.

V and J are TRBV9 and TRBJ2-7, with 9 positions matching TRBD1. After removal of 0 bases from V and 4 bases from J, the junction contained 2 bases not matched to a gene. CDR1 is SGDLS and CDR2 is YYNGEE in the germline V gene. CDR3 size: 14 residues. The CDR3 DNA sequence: TGTGCCAGCAGCGTAGGGGACAGGGAGTACGAGCAGTACTTC. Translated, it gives CASSVGDREYEQYF.

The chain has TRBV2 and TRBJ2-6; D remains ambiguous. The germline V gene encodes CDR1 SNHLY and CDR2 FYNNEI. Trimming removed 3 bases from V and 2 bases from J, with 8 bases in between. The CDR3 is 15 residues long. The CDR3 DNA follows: TGTGCCAGCAGTGAGGGTGGGGCTGGGGCCAACGTCCTGACTTTC. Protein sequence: CASSEGGAGANVLTF.

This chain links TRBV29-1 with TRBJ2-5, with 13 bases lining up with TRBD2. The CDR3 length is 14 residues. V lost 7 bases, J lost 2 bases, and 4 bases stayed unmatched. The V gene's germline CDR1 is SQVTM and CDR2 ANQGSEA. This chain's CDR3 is CSAGTSGAQETQYF. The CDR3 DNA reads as TGCAGCGCCGGGACTAGCGGGGCACAAGAGACCCAGTACTTC.

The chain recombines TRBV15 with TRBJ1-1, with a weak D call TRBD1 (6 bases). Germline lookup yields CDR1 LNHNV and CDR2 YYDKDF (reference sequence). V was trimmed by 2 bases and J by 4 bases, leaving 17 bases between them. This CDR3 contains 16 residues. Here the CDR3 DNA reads TGTGCCACCAGCAGACAGTTGGGGGGCACGGGCACTGAAGCTTTCTTT. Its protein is CATSRQLGGTGTEAFF. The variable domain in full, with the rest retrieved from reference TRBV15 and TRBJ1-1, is DAMVIQNPRYQVTQFGKPVTLSCSQTLNHNVMYWYQQKSSQAPKLLFHYYDKDFNNEADTPDNFQSRRPNTSFCFLDIRSPGLGDTAMYLCATSRQLGGTGTEAFFGQGTRLTVV.

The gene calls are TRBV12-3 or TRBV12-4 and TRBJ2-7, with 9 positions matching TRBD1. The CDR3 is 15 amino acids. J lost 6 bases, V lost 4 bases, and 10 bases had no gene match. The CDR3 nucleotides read TGTGCCAGCAGTTCGCGTGGGACAGGGATCGGCGAGCAGTACTTC. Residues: CASSSRGTGIGEQYF.

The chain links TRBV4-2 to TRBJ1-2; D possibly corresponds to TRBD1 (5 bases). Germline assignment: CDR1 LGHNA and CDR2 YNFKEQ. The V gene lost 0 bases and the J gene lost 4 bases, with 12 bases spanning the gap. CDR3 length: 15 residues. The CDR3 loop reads CASSQDAGRSYGYTF. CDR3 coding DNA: TGTGCCAGCAGCCAAGATGCGGGACGCAGCTATGGCTACACCTTC.

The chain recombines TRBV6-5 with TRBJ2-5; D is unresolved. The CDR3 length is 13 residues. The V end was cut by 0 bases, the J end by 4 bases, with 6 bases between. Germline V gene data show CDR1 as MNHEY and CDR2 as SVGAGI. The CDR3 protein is CASSYSGRETQYF. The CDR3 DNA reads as TGTGCCAGCAGTTACTCGGGTCGAGAGACCCAGTACTTC.

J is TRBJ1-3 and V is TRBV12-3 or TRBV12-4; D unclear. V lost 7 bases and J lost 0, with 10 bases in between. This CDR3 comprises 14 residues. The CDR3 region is CASKRPSSGNTIYF. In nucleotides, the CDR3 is TGTGCCAGCAAAAGGCCAAGCTCTGGAAACACCATATATTTT.

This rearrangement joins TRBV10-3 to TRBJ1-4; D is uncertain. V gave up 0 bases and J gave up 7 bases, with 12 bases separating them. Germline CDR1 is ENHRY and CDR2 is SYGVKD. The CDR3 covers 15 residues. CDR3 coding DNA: TGTGCCATCAGTGAGTCTCAGTGGGGAGGTGAAAAACTGTTTTTT. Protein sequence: CAISESQWGGEKLFF.

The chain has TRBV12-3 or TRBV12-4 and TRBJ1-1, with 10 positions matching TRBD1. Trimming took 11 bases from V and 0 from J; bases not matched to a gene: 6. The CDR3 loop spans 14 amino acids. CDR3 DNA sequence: TGTGCCTCCCGACAGGGGGCTTTGAACACTGAAGCTTTCTTT. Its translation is CASRQGALNTEAFF.

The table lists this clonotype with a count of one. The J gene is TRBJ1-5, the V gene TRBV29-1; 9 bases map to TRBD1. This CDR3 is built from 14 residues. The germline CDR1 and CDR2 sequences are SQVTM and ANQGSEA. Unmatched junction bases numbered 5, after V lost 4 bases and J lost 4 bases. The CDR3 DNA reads TGCAGCGTTGCTGGGACAGGGCAAAATCAGCCCCAGCATTTT. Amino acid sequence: CSVAGTGQNQPQHF.

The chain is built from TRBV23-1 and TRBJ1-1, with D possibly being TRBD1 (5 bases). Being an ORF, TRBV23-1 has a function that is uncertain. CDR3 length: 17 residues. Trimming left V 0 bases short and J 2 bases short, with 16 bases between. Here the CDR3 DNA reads TGCGCCAGCAGTCAATCTCCGGGGGTCTCCTCCAACACTGAAGCTTTCTTT. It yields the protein CASSQSPGVSSNTEAFF.

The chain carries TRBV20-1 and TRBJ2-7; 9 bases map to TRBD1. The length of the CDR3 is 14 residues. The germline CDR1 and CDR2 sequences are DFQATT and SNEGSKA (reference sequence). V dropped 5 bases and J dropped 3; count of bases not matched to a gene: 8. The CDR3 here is CSARPGQGIYEQYF. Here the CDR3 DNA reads TGCAGTGCTCGCCCGGGACAGGGAATCTACGAGCAGTACTTC.

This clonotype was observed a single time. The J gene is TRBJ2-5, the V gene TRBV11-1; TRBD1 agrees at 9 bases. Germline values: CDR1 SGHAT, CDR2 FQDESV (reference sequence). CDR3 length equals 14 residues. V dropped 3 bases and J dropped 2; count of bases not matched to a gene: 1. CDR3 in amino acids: CASSFGQGQETQYF. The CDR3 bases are TGTGCCAGCAGCTTCGGACAGGGGCAAGAGACCCAGTACTTC.